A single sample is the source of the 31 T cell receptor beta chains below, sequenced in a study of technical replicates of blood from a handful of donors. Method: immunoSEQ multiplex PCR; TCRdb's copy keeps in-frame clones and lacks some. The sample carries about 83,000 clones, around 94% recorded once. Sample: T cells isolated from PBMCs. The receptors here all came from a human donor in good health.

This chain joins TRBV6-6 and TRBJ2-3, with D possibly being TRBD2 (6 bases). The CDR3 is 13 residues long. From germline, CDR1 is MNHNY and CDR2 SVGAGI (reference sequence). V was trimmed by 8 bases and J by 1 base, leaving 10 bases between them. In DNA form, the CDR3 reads TGTGCCAGCGAGTCGGGAGGCACAGATACGCAGTATTTT. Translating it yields CASESGGTDTQYF.

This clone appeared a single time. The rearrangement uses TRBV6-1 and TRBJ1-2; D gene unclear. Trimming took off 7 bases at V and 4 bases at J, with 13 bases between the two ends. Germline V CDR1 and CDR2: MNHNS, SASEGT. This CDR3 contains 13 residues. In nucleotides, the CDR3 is TGTGCCAGCATCCTGAGGGCGGGCTATGGCTACACCTTC. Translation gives CASILRAGYGYTF.

The CDR3 region has the DNA TGCGCCAGCAGCCCACCCGGGTTAGCGGAAAAACTGTTTTTT. This encodes CASSPPGLAEKLFF. The rearrangement uses TRBV4-1 and TRBJ1-4; D remains unclear. Germline values: CDR1 MGHRA, CDR2 YSYEKL. V was pared by 4 bases and J by 8 bases, with 14 bases between. The CDR3 sequence is 14 residues long.

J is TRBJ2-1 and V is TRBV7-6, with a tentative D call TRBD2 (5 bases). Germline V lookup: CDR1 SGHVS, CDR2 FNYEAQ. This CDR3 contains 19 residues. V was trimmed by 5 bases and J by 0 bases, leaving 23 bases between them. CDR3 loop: CASSPWSPGELSSYNEQFF. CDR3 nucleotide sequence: TGTGCCAGCAGCCCCTGGTCCCCCGGGGAACTGAGCTCCTACAATGAGCAGTTCTTC.

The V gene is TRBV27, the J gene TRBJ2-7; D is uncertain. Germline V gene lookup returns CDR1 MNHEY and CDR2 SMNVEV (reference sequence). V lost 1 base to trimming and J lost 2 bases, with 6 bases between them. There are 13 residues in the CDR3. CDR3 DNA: TGTGCCAGCAGTTTATATAATGCCTACGAGCAGTACTTC. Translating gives CASSLYNAYEQYF.

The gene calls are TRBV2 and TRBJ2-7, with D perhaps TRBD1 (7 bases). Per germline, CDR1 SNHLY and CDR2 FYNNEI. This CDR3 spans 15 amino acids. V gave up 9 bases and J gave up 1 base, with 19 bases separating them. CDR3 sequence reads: CARGGDRVMSYEQYF. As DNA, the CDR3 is TGTGCCAGGGGGGGCGACAGGGTAATGTCCTACGAGCAGTACTTC. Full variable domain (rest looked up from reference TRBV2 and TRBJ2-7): EPEVTQTPSHQVTQMGQEVILRCVPISNHLYFYWYRQILGQKVEFLVSFYNNEISEKSEIFDDQFSVERPDGSNFTLKIRSTKLEDSAMYFCARGGDRVMSYEQYFGPGTRLTVT.

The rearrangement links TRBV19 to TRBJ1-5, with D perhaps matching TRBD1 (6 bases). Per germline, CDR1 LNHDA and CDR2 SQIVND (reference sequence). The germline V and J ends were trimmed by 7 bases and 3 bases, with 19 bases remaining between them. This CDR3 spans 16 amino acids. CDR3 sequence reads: CASTKGGQLFNQPQHF. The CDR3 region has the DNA TGTGCCAGTACCAAGGGGGGGCAGTTATTCAATCAGCCCCAGCATTTT.

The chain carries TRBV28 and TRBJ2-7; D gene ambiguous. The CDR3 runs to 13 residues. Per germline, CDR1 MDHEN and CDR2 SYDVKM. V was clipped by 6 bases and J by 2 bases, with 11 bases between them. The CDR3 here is CASSPTPTYEQYF. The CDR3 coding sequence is TGTGCCAGCAGCCCGACACCAACCTACGAGCAGTACTTC.

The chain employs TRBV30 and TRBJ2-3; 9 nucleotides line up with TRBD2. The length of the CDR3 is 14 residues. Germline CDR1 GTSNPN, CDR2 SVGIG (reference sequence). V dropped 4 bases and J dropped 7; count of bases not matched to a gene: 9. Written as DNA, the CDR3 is TGTGCCTGGATAGGGGCGGGGGGGCCCCATACGCAGTATTTT. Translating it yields CAWIGAGGPHTQYF.

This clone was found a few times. The CDR3 bases are TGTGCCAGCAGGGAGGGACAGGGAATCGGAAACACCATATATTTT. Translated, it gives CASREGQGIGNTIYF. The V gene is TRBV7-9, the J gene TRBJ1-3; 9 positions agree with TRBD1. The CDR3 is made up of 15 amino acids. CDR1 and CDR2 (germline): SEHNR, FQNEAQ (reference sequence). J gave up 4 bases and V 6 bases, and 7 bases lay outside the gene matches. Drawing the rest from reference TRBV7-9 and TRBJ1-3, the complete variable domain is DTGVSQNPRHKITKRGQNVTFRCDPISEHNRLYWYRQTLGQGPEFLTYFQNEAQLEKSRLLSDRFSAERPKGSFSTLEIQRTEQGDSAMYLCASREGQGIGNTIYFGEGSWLTVV.

The CDR3: CASQGRENEQFF. CDR3 nucleotides: TGTGCCTCTCAAGGCAGGGAAAATGAGCAGTTCTTC. The rearrangement uses TRBV10-3 and TRBJ2-1; D perhaps matches TRBD1 (5 bases). Germline values: CDR1 ENHRY, CDR2 SYGVKD. The CDR3 has 12 residues. Between the trimmed V and J ends, which lost 11 bases and 7 bases, there was a span of 15 bases.

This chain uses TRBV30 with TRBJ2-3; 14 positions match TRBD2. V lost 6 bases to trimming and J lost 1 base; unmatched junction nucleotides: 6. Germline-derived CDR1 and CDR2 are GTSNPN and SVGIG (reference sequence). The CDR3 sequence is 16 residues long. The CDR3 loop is CACRLAGGPGTDTQYF. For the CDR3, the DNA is TGTGCCTGCCGACTAGCGGGGGGGCCGGGCACAGATACGCAGTATTTT. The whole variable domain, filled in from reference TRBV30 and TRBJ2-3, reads SQTIHQWPATLVQPVGSPLSLECTVEGTSNPNLYWYRQAAGRGLQLLFYSVGIGQISSEVPQNLSASRPQDRQFILSSKKLLLSDSGFYLCACRLAGGPGTDTQYFGPGTRLTVL.

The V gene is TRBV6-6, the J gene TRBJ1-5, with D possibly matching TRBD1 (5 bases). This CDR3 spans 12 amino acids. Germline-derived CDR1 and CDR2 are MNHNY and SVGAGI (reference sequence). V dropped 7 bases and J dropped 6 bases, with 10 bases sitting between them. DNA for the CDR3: TGTGCCAGCAACCAGGGATCTCAGCCCCAGCATTTT. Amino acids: CASNQGSQPQHF.

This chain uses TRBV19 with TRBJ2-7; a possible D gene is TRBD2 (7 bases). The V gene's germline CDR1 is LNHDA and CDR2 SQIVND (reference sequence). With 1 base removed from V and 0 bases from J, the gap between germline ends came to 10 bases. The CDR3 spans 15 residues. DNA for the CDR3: TGTGCCAGTAGTATAGGGCGGGGGCTCTCCTACGAGCAGTACTTC. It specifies CASSIGRGLSYEQYF. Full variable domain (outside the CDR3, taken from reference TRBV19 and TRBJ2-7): DGGITQSPKYLFRKEGQNVTLSCEQNLNHDAMYWYRQDPGQGLRLIYYSQIVNDFQKGDIAEGYSVSREKKESFPLTVTSAQKNPTAFYLCASSIGRGLSYEQYFGPGTRLTVT.

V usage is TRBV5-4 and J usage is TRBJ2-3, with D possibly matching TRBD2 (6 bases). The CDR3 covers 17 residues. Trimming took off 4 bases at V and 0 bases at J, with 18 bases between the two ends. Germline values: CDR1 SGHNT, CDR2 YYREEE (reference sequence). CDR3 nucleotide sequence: TGTGCCAGCAGCCCTAGGCGGGGAGACTATAGCACAGATACGCAGTATTTT. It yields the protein CASSPRRGDYSTDTQYF.

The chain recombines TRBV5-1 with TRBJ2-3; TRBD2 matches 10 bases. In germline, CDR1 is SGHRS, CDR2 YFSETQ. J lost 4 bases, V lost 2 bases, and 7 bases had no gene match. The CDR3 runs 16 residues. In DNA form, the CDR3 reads TGCGCCAGCAGCTTCACCCTAGCGGGAGTGTCAGATACGCAGTATTTT. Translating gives CASSFTLAGVSDTQYF.

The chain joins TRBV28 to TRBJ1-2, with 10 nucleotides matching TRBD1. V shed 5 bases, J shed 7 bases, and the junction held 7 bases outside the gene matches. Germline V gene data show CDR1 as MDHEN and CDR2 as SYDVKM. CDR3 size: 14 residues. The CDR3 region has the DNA TGTGCCAGCAGTCCGGGACAGGGGAGGAGTGGCTACACCTTC. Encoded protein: CASSPGQGRSGYTF.

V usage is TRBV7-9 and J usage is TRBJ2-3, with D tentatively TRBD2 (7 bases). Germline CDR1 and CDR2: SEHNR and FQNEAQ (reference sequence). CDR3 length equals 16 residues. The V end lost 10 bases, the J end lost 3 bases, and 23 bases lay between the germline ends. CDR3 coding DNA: TGTGCCACCAATACTAGGGGGGGGGTTGAAACAGATACGCAGTATTTT. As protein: CATNTRGGVETDTQYF.

DNA for the CDR3: TGTGCCAGCAGTGAACACAGGGTCGGCTACACCTTC. Its protein product is CASSEHRVGYTF. V and J are TRBV25-1 and TRBJ1-2; D is perhaps TRBD1 (6 bases). The CDR3 is 12 residues long. Germline loops: CDR1 MGHDK, CDR2 SYGVNS. V lost 2 bases to trimming and J lost 8 bases, with 9 bases between them.

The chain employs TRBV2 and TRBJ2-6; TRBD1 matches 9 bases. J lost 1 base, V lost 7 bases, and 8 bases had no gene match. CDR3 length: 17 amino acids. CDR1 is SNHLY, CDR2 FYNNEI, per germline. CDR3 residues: CASMPGQGFSGANVLTF. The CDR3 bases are TGTGCCAGCATGCCGGGACAGGGTTTTTCTGGGGCCAACGTCCTGACTTTC.

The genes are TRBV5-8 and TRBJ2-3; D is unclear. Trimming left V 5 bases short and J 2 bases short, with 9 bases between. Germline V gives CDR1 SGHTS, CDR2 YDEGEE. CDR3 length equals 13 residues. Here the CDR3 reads CASSYSPTDTQYF. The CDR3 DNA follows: TGTGCCAGCAGTTATTCCCCCACAGATACGCAGTATTTT.

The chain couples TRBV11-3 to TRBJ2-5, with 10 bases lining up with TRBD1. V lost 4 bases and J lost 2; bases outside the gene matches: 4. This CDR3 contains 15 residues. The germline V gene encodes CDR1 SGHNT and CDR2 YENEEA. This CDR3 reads CASSSRDRGQETQYF. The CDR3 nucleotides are TGTGCCAGCAGCTCCAGGGACAGGGGTCAAGAGACCCAGTACTTC.

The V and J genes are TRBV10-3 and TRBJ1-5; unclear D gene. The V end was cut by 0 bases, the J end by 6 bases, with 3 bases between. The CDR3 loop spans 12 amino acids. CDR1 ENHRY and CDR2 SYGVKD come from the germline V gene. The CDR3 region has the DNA TGTGCCATCAGTGAGTCGAGTCAGCCCCAGCATTTT. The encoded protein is CAISESSQPQHF.

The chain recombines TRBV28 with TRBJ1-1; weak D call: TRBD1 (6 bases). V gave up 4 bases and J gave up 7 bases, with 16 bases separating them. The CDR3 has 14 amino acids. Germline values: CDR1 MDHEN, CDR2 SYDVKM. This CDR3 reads CASSSPGHGIEAFF. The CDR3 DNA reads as TGTGCCAGCAGTTCTCCGGGACACGGAATTGAAGCTTTCTTT.

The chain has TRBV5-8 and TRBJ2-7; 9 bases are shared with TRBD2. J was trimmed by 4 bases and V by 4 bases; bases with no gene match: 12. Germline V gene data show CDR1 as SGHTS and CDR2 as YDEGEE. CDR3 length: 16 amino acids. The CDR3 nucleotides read TGTGCCAGCAGCACCGGGTGGGGACTAGCAGCTTACGAGCAGTACTTC. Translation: CASSTGWGLAAYEQYF.

The CDR3 loop reads CASSFSGSQVAYEQYF. CDR3 DNA: TGTGCCAGCAGCTTTTCGGGAAGTCAGGTAGCCTACGAGCAGTACTTC. The rearrangement uses TRBV5-8 and TRBJ2-7, with D possibly TRBD2 on 5 matching bases. CDR1 and CDR2 (germline): SGHTS, YDEGEE. V lost 2 bases and J 2 bases, leaving 17 bases between the germline ends. This CDR3 spans 16 amino acids.

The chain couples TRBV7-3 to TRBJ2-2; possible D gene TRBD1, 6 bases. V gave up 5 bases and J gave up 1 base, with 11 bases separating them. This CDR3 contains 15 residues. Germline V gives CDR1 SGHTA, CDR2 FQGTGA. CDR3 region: CASSPPGQNTGELFF. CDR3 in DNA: TGTGCCAGCAGCCCTCCGGGACAGAACACCGGGGAGCTGTTTTTT.

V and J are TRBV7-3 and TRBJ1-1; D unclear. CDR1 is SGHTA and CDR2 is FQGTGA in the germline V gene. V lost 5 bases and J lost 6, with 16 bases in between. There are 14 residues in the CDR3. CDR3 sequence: CASSVGAGRPEAFF. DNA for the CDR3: TGTGCCAGCAGCGTTGGAGCGGGCAGGCCTGAAGCTTTCTTT.

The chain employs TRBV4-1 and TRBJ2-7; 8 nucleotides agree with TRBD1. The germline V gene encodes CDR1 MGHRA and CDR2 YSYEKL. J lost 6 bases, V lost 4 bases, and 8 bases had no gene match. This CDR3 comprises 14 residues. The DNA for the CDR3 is TGCGCCAGCAGCCGATTGACAGGGGAAAGCGAGCAGTACTTC. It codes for CASSRLTGESEQYF.

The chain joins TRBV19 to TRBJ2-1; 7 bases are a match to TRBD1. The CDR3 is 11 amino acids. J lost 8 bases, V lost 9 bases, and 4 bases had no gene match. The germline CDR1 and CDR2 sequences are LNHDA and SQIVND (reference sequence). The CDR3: CASRTGHEQFF. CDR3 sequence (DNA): TGTGCCAGCAGGACAGGACATGAGCAGTTCTTC.

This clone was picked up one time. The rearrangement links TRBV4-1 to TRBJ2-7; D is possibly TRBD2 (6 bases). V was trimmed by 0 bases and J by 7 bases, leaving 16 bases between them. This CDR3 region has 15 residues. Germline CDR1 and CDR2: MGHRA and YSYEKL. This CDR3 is CASSQDLGPGGEQYF. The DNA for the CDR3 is TGCGCCAGCAGCCAAGATCTGGGGCCTGGGGGGGAGCAGTACTTC.